The sequence of this TCR beta chain was determined in a study of tumor and adjacent non-tumor tissue in lung cancer listed by TCRdb under 2018. Regarding the research as a whole: Patients with adenocarcinoma (about twelve), squamous cell carcinoma (2) and small cell lung cancer (1) were included in the cohort. Among the roughly 15 patients, ages ranged from roughly 31 to 76 years, some ten were men and 5 were women, and disease was TNM stage I to III. Using bulk TCRbeta repertoires from over twelve lung cancer patients, the study set lung tumor tissue side by side with matched distant non-tumor lung tissue. Sequencing produced 125,075,908 productive TCRbeta reads in total, an average of approximately 3.9 million reads per sample. TCRbeta CDR3 sequencing was performed on fewer than 35 paired specimens, with one tumor sample and one normal lung sample collected per patient.

A note on this clonotype: Its antigen has not been determined. The germline gene is not matched at one end of the junction; a read error may be the cause.

CDR1 and CDR2 are drawn from the germline V gene: WSHSY, SAAADI. The CDR3 measures 13 amino acids from cysteine to phenylalanine. Only the CDR3 region is kept as DNA, spanning 39 bases read in frame from base 1. Receptor libraries were prepared by multiplex PCR. TCRdb shows the sequencer as Illumina HiSeq 2500. TCRbeta libraries were built by three rounds of nested PCR using primers (Table S4), following protocols modified from ARM-PCR. Before sequencing, PCR products of 200-500 bp were cut from the gel and purified using the QIAquick gel extraction kit. On the study's bioinformatics: Reads were cleaned using Trimmomatic, were merged into complete CDR3 sequences using FLASH, and were assigned to V(D)J germline segments using MiTCR. Clonal diversity was calculated as the inverse Simpson's index using VDJtools. Productive reads were defined as in-frame sequences without a premature stop codon. TCRdb cleaned the public reads at Q25 with fastp, built clones with MiXCR and kept in-frame beta chains. Identical CDR3 proteins give one entry, which carries the most common genes and DNA. None of the V and J calls come from the authors' own analysis; TCRdb made them. This sample holds tens of thousands of distinct CDR3 sequences; approximately 80% were observed only once. 51% of the sample rests with the top ten.

Study-wide conclusions, independent of this receptor: Significantly higher TCR diversity was found in younger patients, and higher tumor TCR diversity was associated with shorter overall and disease-free survival. Only roughly 16 patients were included in the cohort, and the need for larger samples and more detailed clinical data was noted by the authors. Peripheral blood was not sequenced, so blood TCRbeta repertoires in these lung cancer patients were not examined. The top 100 clones made up a significantly larger cumulative share of the repertoire in normal lung than in tumor tissue. Significantly higher TCR diversity (inverse Simpson) was observed in tumor tissue than in normal lung tissue (approximately 430 vs 150, P = 0.0075, Mann-Whitney U test). The sequencing platform is not named in the methods, and unique molecular identifiers are not mentioned.

Bulk unsorted tissue served as the source for RNA extraction, and RNA quality was assessed using a NanoDrop ND-1000 and an Agilent 2100. The normal lung samples consisted of distant non-tumor tissue collected more than 3 cm from the tumor edge. All donors had newly diagnosed lung cancer, had not received prior chemotherapy, and were admitted for thoracic surgery in China between August and November 2014. Anyone who had undergone radiotherapy or chemotherapy before, or who had another cancer at the same time, was left out of the study. Surgical tissue pieces of about 1-2.3 cm3 were preserved in RNAlater solution and were kept at -80 degrees C until use.

Sequencing input: distant non-tumor lung tissue. The TCR originated in a man in his 60s with non-small cell lung cancer. Rearrangement joined TRBV10-2 to TRBJ2-7, with no confident D gene call. The nucleotide sequence is given as TGCGCCAACAGTGACTGGCAGGCGTACGAACAGTACTTC. The translation is CANSDWQAYEQYF.